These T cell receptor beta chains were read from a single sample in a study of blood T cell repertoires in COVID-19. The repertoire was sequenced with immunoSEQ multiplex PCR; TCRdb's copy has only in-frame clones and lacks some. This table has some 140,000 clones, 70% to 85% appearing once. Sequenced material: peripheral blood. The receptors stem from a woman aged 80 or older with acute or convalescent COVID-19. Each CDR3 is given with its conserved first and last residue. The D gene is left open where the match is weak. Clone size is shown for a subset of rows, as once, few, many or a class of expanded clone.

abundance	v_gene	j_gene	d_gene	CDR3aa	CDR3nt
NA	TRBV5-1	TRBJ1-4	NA	CASSLDRQGNEKLFF	TGCGCCAGCAGCTTAGACCGGCAGGGCAATGAAAAACTGTTTTTT
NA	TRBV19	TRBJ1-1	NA	CASSIPWGGQTEAFF	TGTGCCAGTAGTATCCCGTGGGGGGGTCAAACTGAAGCTTTCTTT
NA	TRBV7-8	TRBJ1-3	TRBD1	CASSPHSTGTGVGNTIYF	TGTGCCAGCAGCCCTCATTCAACCGGGACAGGGGTTGGAAACACCATATATTTT
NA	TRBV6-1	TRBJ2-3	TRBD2	CASSGASSGRATDTQYF	TGTGCCAGCAGTGGGGCCTCTAGCGGGAGGGCCACAGATACGCAGTATTTT
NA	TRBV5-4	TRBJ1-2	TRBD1	CASSLDRTGFGTNYGYTF	TGTGCCAGCAGCTTGGATCGGACAGGTTTTGGGACTAACTATGGCTACACCTTC
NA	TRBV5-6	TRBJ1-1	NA	CASSLWGLRTEAFF	TGTGCCAGCAGCTTGTGGGGGCTTCGGACTGAAGCTTTCTTT
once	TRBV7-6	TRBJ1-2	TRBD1	CASSLGQGHGGYTF	TGTGCCAGCAGCTTAGGACAGGGACACGGGGGCTACACCTTC
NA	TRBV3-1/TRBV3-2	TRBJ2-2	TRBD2	CASSQELAGGLTGELFF	TGTGCCAGCAGCCAAGAACTAGCGGGGGGGTTGACAGGGGAGCTGTTTTTT
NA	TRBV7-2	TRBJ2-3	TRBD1	CASSLDRKNTDTQYF	TGTGCCAGCAGCTTGGACAGGAAGAACACAGATACGCAGTATTTT
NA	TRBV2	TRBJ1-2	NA	CASNPSGRYGYGYTF	TGTGCCAGCAACCCATCGGGGAGATACGGCTATGGCTACACCTTC
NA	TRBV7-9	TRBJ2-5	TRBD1	CASSPRQGTVTQYF	TGTGCCAGCAGCCCAAGACAGGGGACGGTGACCCAGTACTTC
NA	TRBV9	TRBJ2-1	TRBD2	CASSPESKGGNEQFF	TGTGCCAGCAGCCCCGAATCTAAGGGAGGGAATGAGCAGTTCTTC
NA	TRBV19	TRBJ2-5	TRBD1	CASSIDLIQGRETQYF	TGTGCCAGTAGTATAGATCTCATACAGGGGCGAGAGACCCAGTACTTC
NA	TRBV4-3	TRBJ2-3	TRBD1	CASSRSYRGQGTDTQYF	TGCGCCAGCAGCCGCTCCTACAGGGGGCAAGGGACAGATACGCAGTATTTT
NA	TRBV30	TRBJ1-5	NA	CAWSAGVNQPQHF	TGTGCCTGGAGCGCGGGGGTCAATCAGCCCCAGCATTTT
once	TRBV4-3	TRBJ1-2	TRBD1	CASSQDLRTGGVGYTF	TGCGCCAGCAGCCAAGATCTAAGGACAGGGGGCGTCGGCTACACCTTC
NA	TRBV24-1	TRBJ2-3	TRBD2	CATSEGTSGSIDTQYF	TGTGCCACCAGTGAAGGGACTAGCGGGAGCATAGATACGCAGTATTTT
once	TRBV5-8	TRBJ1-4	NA	CASSSPNSYNEKLFF	TGTGCCAGCAGCTCTCCCAACAGTTATAATGAAAAACTGTTTTTT
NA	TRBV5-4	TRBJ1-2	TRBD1	CASSLVWTGATPGDYGYTF	TGTGCCAGCAGCTTGGTCTGGACAGGGGCAACCCCAGGGGACTATGGCTACACCTTC
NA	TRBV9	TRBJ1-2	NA	CASSVATGGAEVQGGYTF	TGTGCCAGCAGCGTAGCTACGGGAGGGGCAGAGGTTCAGGGTGGCTACACCTTC
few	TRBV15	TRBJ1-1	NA	CATTHRSWTEAFF	TGTGCCACCACGCACCGCAGTTGGACTGAAGCTTTCTTT
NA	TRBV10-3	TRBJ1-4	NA	CAISESSEKLFF	TGTGCCATCAGTGAGTCATCGGAAAAACTGTTTTTT
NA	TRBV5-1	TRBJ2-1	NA	CASSSVAYNEQFF	TGCGCCAGCAGCTCGGTAGCGTACAATGAGCAGTTCTTC
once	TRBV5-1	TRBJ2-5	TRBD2	CASSSQSVDWTSGETQYF	TGCGCCAGCAGCTCCCAATCGGTTGACTGGACTAGCGGAGAGACCCAGTACTTC
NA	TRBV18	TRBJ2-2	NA	CASSPSGNTGELFF	TGTGCCAGCTCACCTAGCGGAAACACCGGGGAGCTGTTTTTT
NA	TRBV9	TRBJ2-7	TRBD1	CASSPEDRTYEQYF	TGTGCCAGCAGCCCAGAGGACAGGACCTACGAGCAGTACTTC
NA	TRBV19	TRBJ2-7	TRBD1	CASSNPGQGANEQYF	TGTGCCAGTAGTAACCCCGGACAGGGGGCAAACGAGCAGTACTTC
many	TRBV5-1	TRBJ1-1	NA	CASSVTMNTEAFF	TGCGCCAGCAGCGTCACAATGAACACTGAAGCTTTCTTT